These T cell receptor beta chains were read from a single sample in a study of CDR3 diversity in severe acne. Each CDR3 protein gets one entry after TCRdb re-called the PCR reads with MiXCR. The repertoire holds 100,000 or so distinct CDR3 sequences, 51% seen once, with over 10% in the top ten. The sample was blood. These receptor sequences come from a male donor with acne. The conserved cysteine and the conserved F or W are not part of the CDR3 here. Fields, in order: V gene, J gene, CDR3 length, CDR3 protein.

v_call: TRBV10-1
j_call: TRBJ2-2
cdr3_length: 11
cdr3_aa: ASSGLAARELF

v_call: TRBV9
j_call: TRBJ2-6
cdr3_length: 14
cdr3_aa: ASSPRGNSGANVLT

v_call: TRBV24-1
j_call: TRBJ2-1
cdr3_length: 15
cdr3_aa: ATSDIPRGRVDNEQF

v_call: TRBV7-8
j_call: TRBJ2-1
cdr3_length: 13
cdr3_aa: ASSLGTSGRVEQF

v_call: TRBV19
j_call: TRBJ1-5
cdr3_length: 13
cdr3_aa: ASTDGQGGNQPQH

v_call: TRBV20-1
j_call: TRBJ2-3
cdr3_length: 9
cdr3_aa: SASPVDTQY

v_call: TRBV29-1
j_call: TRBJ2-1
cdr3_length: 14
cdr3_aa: SVRGLAGGSYNEQF

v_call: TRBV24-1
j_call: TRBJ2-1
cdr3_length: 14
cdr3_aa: ATSDSPGLAYNEQF

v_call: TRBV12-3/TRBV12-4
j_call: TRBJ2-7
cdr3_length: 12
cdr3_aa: ASSSGTASYEQY

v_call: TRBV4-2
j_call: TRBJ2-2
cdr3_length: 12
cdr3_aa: ASNVGVGTGELF

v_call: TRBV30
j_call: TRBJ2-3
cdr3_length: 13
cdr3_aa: AWRGGAGYGDTQY

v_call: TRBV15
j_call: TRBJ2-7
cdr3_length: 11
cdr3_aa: ATSGSGPYEQY

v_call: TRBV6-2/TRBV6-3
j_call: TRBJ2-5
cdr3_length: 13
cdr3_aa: ASSYPRRSGETQY

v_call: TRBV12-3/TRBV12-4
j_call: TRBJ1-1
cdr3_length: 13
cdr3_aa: ASSIGEGANTEAF

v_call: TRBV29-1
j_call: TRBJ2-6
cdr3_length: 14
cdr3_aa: SVEARANSGANVLT

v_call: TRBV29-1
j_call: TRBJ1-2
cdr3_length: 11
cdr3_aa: SVRAGQGGGYT

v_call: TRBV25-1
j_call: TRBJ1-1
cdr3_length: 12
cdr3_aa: ASKAGGENTEAF

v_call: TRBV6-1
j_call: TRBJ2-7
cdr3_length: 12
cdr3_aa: ASRRTSPDYEQY

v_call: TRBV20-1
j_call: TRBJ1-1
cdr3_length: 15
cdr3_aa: SASRGTGFFWNTEAF

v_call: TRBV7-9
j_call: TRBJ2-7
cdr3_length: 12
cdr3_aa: ASSSGLAGGEQY

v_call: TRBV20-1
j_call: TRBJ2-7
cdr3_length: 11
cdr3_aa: SARSRQMGEQY

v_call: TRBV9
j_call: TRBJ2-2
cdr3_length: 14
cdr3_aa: ASSVDTRGGSGELF

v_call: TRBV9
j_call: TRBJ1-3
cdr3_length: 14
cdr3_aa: ASSVGSMSSGNTIY

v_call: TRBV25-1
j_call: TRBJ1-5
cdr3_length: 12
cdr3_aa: ASSDLGSNQPQH

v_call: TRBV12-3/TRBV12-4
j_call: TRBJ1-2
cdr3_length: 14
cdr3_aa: ASSNAAPKGAPGYT

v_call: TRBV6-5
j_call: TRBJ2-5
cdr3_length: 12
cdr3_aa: ASSYSNSKETQY

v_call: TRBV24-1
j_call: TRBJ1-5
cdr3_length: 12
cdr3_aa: ATSEVPGNQPQH

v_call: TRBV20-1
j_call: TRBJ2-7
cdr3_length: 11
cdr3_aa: SARLMDSYEQY

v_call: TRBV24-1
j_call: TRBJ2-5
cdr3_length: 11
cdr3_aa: ATSGLTQETQY

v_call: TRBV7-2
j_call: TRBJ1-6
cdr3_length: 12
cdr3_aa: ASSLYSDNSPLH

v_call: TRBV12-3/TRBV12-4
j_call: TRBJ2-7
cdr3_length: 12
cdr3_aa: ASRQGLVAYEQY

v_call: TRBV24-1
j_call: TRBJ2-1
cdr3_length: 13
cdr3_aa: ATSEGRGSYNEQF

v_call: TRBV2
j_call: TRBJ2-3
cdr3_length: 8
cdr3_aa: ASSADTQY

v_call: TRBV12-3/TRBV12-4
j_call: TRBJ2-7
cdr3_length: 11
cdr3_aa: ASRDSRSYEQY

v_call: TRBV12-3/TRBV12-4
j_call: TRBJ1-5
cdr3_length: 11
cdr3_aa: ASSLTINQPQH

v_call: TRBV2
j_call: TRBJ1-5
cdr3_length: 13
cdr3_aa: ASSPKDLSNQPQH

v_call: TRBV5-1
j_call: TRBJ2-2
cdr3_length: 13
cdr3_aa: ASNSGSDFSGELF

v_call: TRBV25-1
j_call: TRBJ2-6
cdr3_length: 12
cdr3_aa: ASSSPTGANVLT

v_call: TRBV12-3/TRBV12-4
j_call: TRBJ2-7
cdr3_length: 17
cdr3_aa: ASSQTRSQTGTGGLKQY

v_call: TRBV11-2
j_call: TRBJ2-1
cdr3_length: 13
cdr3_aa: ASSLVLREINEQF

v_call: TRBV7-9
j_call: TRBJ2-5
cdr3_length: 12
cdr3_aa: ASSPDGTQETQY

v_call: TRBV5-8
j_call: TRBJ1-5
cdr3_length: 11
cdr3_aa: ASSFTGNQPQH